This paragraph covers one T cell receptor beta chain sequence. Assay: immunoSEQ multiplex PCR; the TCRdb copy retains only in-frame clones and omits some. The table includes 2.3 million or so clones, approximately 93% detected once. The sample belongs to a study of shared clonotypes between healthy human individuals. For the study at large: Per donor, CD8 memory used one plate, CD8 naive used two, CD4 memory used three and CD4 naive used three.

Germline V gene lookup returns CDR1 MDHEN and CDR2 SYDVKM. V was shortened by 5 bases and J by 3 bases, with 14 bases between the two germline ends. The CDR3 has 14 residues. The chain employs TRBV28 and TRBJ2-7; the D gene is possibly TRBD1 (6 bases). Material for sequencing was naive CD4+ T cells from PBMCs. Subset denoted: CD45RA+ positively selected. This TCR derives from a man younger than 35 in good health. Some clones in this sample may be carry-over from other donors' samples. The CDR3 here is CASSPDRRLYEQYF. As DNA, the CDR3 is TGTGCCAGCAGTCCCGACAGGAGACTCTACGAGCAGTACTTC.